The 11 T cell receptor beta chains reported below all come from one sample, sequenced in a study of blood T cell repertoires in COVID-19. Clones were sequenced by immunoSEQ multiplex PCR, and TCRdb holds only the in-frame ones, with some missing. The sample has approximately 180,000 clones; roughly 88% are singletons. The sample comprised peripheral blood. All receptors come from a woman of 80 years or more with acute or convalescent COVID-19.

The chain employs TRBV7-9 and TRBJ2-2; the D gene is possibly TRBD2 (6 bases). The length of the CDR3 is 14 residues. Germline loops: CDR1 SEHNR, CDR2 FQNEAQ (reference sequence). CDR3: CATSRGRNTGELFF. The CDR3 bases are TGTGCAACATCACGGGGGAGAAACACCGGGGAGCTGTTTTTT.

The CDR3 DNA reads TGCAGCGTTGCGAACCCCGGGACAAAGAGCTACACCTTC. Its translation: CSVANPGTKSYTF. The J gene is TRBJ1-2, the V gene TRBV29-1, with D possibly matching TRBD1 (6 bases). The germline CDR1 and CDR2 sequences are SQVTM and ANQGSEA. This CDR3 region has 13 residues. The V and J ends lost 4 bases and 9 bases respectively, with 18 bases between them.

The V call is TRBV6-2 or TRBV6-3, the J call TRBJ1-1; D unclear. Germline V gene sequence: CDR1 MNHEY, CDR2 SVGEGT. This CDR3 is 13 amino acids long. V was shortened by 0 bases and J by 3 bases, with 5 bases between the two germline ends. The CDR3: CASSYSRDTEAFF. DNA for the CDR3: TGTGCCAGCAGTTACTCGCGGGACACTGAAGCTTTCTTT.

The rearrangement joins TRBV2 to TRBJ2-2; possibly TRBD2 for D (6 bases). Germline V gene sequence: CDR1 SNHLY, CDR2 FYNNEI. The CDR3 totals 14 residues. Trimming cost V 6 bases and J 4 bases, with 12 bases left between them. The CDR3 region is CASREGRATGELFF. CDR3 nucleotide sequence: TGTGCCAGCAGGGAGGGCCGGGCCACCGGGGAGCTGTTTTTT.

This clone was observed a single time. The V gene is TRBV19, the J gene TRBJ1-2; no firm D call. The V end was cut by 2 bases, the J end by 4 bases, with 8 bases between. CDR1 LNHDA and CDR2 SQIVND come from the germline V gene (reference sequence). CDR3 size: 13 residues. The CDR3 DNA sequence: TGTGCCAGTAGTATACGGGAGGCCTATGGCTACACCTTC. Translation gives CASSIREAYGYTF. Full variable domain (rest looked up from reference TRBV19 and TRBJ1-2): DGGITQSPKYLFRKEGQNVTLSCEQNLNHDAMYWYRQDPGQGLRLIYYSQIVNDFQKGDIAEGYSVSREKKESFPLTVTSAQKNPTAFYLCASSIREAYGYTFGSGTRLTVV.

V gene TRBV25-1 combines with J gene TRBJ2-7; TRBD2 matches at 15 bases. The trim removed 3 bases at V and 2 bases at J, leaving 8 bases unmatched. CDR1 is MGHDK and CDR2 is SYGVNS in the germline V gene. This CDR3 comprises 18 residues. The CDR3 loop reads CASSEPGLAGGWAYEQYF. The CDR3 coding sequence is TGTGCCAGCAGTGAGCCGGGACTAGCGGGAGGTTGGGCCTACGAGCAGTACTTC.

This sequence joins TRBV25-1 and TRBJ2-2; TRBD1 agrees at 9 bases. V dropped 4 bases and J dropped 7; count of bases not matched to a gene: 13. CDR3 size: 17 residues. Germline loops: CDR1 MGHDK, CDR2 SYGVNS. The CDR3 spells CASSAFTGGNIIGELFF. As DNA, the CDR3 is TGTGCCAGCAGTGCCTTTACAGGGGGCAATATCATCGGGGAGCTGTTTTTT.

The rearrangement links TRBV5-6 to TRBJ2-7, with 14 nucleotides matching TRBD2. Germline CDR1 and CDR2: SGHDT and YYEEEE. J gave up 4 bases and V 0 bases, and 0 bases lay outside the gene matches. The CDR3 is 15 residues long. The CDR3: CASSLGLAGGYEQYF. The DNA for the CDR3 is TGTGCCAGCAGCTTGGGACTAGCGGGAGGGTACGAGCAGTACTTC.

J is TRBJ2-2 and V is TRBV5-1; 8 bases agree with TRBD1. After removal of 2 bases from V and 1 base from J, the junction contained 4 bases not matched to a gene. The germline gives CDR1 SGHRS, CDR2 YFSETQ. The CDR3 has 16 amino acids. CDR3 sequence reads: CASSLFDRGNTGELFF. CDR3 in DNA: TGCGCCAGCAGCTTATTCGACAGGGGGAACACCGGGGAGCTGTTTTTT.

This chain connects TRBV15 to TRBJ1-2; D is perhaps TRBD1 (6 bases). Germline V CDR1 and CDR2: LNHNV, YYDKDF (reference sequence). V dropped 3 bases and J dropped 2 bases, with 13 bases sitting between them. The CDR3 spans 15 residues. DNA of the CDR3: TGTGCCACCAGCAGGTACCCAGGGACAAACTATGGCTACACCTTC. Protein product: CATSRYPGTNYGYTF.

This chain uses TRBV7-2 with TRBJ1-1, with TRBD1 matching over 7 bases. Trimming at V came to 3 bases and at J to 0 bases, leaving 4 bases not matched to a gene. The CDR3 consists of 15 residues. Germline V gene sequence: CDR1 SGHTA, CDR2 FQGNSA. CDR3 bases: TGTGCCAGCAGCTTCACAGGGGTTATGAACACTGAAGCTTTCTTT. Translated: CASSFTGVMNTEAFF.